One sample yielded the 9 T cell receptor beta chains listed below, sequenced in a study of blood T cell repertoires in COVID-19. The assay was immunoSEQ multiplex PCR, and TCRdb's table has in-frame clones only and misses some. The sample consists of approximately 92,000 clones, around 81% of them appearing once. The sequenced sample was peripheral blood. The receptors shown here come from a man in his 60s with acute or convalescent COVID-19.

The V call is TRBV5-1, the J call TRBJ2-2; 9 nucleotides agree with TRBD1. This CDR3 comprises 15 residues. Per the germline V gene, CDR1 is SGHRS and CDR2 is YFSETQ. J was trimmed by 4 bases and V by 4 bases; bases with no gene match: 5. In DNA form, the CDR3 reads TGCGCCAGCAGCCCCCGACAGGGGGGCACCGGGGAGCTGTTTTTT. Protein sequence: CASSPRQGGTGELFF. The whole variable domain, remainder taken from reference TRBV5-1 and TRBJ2-2, is KAGVTQTPRYLIKTRGQQVTLSCSPISGHRSVSWYQQTPGQGLQFLFEYFSETQRNKGNFPGRFSGRQFSNSRSEMNVSTLELGDSALYLCASSPRQGGTGELFFGEGSRLTVL.

The chain links TRBV6-2 or TRBV6-3 to TRBJ2-2; D is uncertain. CDR1 and CDR2 (germline): MNHEY, SVGEGT. This CDR3 spans 15 amino acids. V lost 0 bases to trimming and J lost 3 bases, with 8 bases between them. CDR3 nucleotide sequence: TGTGCCAGCAGTTACTCGCAAGCGCACACCGGGGAGCTGTTTTTT. Translating gives CASSYSQAHTGELFF.

V usage is TRBV11-2 and J usage is TRBJ2-3; tentative D call: TRBD2 (6 bases). Per germline, CDR1 SGHAT and CDR2 FQNNGV. V lost 5 bases, J lost 2 bases, and 14 bases lay in between. The CDR3 extends over 15 amino acids. CDR3 sequence: CASSPNRGYTDTQYF. The CDR3 DNA is TGTGCCAGCAGCCCAAACCGGGGGTACACAGATACGCAGTATTTT.

The chain uses TRBV19 and TRBJ2-5, with 8 nucleotides matching TRBD1. Germline V gene data show CDR1 as LNHDA and CDR2 as SQIVND (reference sequence). This CDR3 has 16 residues. Trimming took 1 base from V and 1 from J; bases not matched to a gene: 5. CDR3 in DNA: TGTGCCAGTAGTATAGGGACAGGGAGAATCCAAGAGACCCAGTACTTC. It translates to CASSIGTGRIQETQYF.

The rearrangement uses TRBV28 and TRBJ1-2; TRBD1 aligns across 9 bases. Looked up from germline, CDR1 is MDHEN and CDR2 is SYDVKM. The J segment lost 6 bases and the V segment lost 5 bases, leaving 10 bases of the junction unmatched. This CDR3 contains 15 residues. CDR3 region: CASSPSGQGRNGYTF. CDR3 nucleotide sequence: TGTGCCAGCAGTCCCTCGGGACAGGGTCGTAATGGCTACACCTTC.

This chain joins TRBV5-4 and TRBJ1-6; no definite D call. Germline-derived CDR1 and CDR2 are SGHNT and YYREEE (reference sequence). CDR3 length equals 14 residues. Trimming removed 5 bases at V and 7 bases at J, with 13 bases between. The DNA of the CDR3 is TGTGCCAGCAGTGGGCGGGCCGGCAATTCACCCCTCCACTTT. Protein: CASSGRAGNSPLHF.

V and J are TRBV5-6 and TRBJ1-1; D not certain. The CDR3 extends over 14 amino acids. The V gene's germline CDR1 is SGHDT and CDR2 YYEEEE. V lost 0 bases, J lost 1 base, and 7 bases lay in between. DNA for the CDR3: TGTGCCAGCAGCTTGGGGCGGTCGAACACTGAAGCTTTCTTT. It is translated as CASSLGRSNTEAFF.

This chain links TRBV6-5 with TRBJ2-7, with D perhaps matching TRBD1 (5 bases). Germline CDR1 reads MNHEY; CDR2 reads SVGAGI. This CDR3 is built from 14 residues. Trimming left V 2 bases short and J 4 bases short, with 12 bases between. The CDR3 reads CASSYAQGSYEQYF. The CDR3 bases are TGTGCCAGCAGTTACGCCCAGGGTAGTTACGAGCAGTACTTC.

This clone came up a few times. The chain links TRBV7-3 to TRBJ2-3; 7 bases align to TRBD2. CDR3 size: 13 residues. V lost 2 bases and J lost 5; bases outside the gene matches: 1. CDR1 is SGHTA and CDR2 is FQGTGA in the germline V gene. CDR3 sequence (DNA): TGTGCCAGCAGCTTAGTAGCGGGAGATACGCAGTATTTT. Amino acids: CASSLVAGDTQYF.